A single sample is the source of the 24 T cell receptor beta chains below, sequenced in a study of blood T cell repertoires in COVID-19 (TCRdb year 2020). The library was prepared using the immunoSEQ multiplex PCR assay. Not all clones reach the TCRdb copy of this immuneACCESS table, which keeps in-frame sequences only. Checked studies attribute under half of the gap to unresolved V genes and leave the rest unexplained. The table for this sample lists roughly 150,000 clones; approximately 91% of them were counted only once. Around 5% of the sample comes from the top ten. The source material was peripheral blood. The source is a man younger than 35 with COVID-19, enrolled during active disease.

The CDR3 here is CASSRDNEQFF. The CDR3 coding sequence is TGTGCCAGCAGTAGAGACAATGAGCAGTTCTTC. The chain employs TRBV6-5 and TRBJ2-1; D ambiguous. V lost 5 bases to trimming and J lost 5 bases, with 4 bases between them. This CDR3 has 11 residues. CDR1 and CDR2 from the germline V gene are MNHEY and SVGAGI.

V usage is TRBV3-1 (or the pseudogene TRBV3-2) and J usage is TRBJ1-1; unclear D gene. V was trimmed by 3 bases and J by 0 bases, leaving 8 bases between them. The CDR3 is 14 amino acids. Germline CDR1 LGHDT, CDR2 YNNKEL (reference sequence). The CDR3 nucleotides are TGTGCCAGCAGCCAGAGGCTTATGAACACTGAAGCTTTCTTT. This encodes CASSQRLMNTEAFF.

The J gene is TRBJ2-1, the V gene TRBV7-9, with 12 nucleotides matching TRBD2. The V gene end was trimmed by 3 bases and the J gene end by 3 bases; junction bases not matched to a gene: 9. This CDR3 comprises 18 residues. Germline lookup yields CDR1 SEHNR and CDR2 FQNEAQ (reference sequence). CDR3 residues: CASSLKLAGGVGYNEQFF. In nucleotides, the CDR3 is TGTGCCAGCAGCTTGAAACTAGCGGGAGGAGTGGGCTACAATGAGCAGTTCTTC.

J is TRBJ2-1 and V is TRBV9, with 9 bases aligning to TRBD2. The length of the CDR3 is 16 residues. The germline V gene encodes CDR1 SGDLS and CDR2 YYNGEE. V was clipped by 4 bases and J by 4 bases; unmatched bases: 9. DNA of the CDR3: TGTGCCAGCAGCAAAATAGCGGGAGTGGGGTACAATGAGCAGTTCTTC. The encoded protein is CASSKIAGVGYNEQFF.

This clone was recorded a few times. The CDR3 DNA reads as TGTGCCAGCGCACAGGGGGCGTATAGCAATCAGCCCCAGCATTTT. Residues: CASAQGAYSNQPQHF. The genes are TRBV2 and TRBJ1-5, with 9 nucleotides matching TRBD1. Losses at the gene ends were 8 bases for V and 0 bases for J; bases not matched to a gene: 5. Germline V lookup: CDR1 SNHLY, CDR2 FYNNEI. The CDR3 spans 15 residues.

This sequence joins TRBV2 and TRBJ2-1, with a weak D call TRBD2 (6 bases). Trimming shortened V by 5 bases and J by 2 bases, and 10 bases separated the two germline ends. Germline V gene sequence: CDR1 SNHLY, CDR2 FYNNEI. The CDR3 contains 14 residues. CDR3 amino acids: CASSSAGTYNEQFF. The DNA for the CDR3 is TGTGCCAGCAGTTCGGCGGGAACCTACAATGAGCAGTTCTTC.

The chain links TRBV19 to TRBJ2-1, with D perhaps matching TRBD2 (5 bases). The CDR3 has 15 residues. Trimming shortened V by 4 bases and J by 2 bases, and 12 bases separated the two germline ends. Per germline, CDR1 LNHDA and CDR2 SQIVND (reference sequence). The CDR3 coding sequence is TGTGCCAGTAGTAGTATGGACTCCCCCTACAATGAGCAGTTCTTC. The encoded protein is CASSSMDSPYNEQFF.

V and J are TRBV18 and TRBJ2-7; 7 nucleotides match TRBD1. The CDR3 is 13 amino acids. J lost 4 bases, V lost 4 bases, and 4 bases had no gene match. Per germline, CDR1 KGHSH and CDR2 LQKENI. CDR3 nucleotides: TGTGCCAGCTCACTGGGACAGACTTACGAGCAGTACTTC. Translated, it gives CASSLGQTYEQYF.

The chain employs TRBV7-2 and TRBJ1-5; TRBD1 agrees at 10 bases. This CDR3 contains 16 residues. V trimming: 4 bases; J trimming: 6 bases; junction bases outside the gene matches: 9. Germline V gene lookup returns CDR1 SGHTA and CDR2 FQGNSA. The CDR3 is CASSSEGQGKGQPQHF. The CDR3 bases are TGTGCCAGCAGCTCGGAGGGACAGGGGAAGGGTCAGCCCCAGCATTTT. The full variable domain, its missing parts supplied by reference TRBV7-2 and TRBJ1-5, is GAGVSQSPSNKVTEKGKDVELRCDPISGHTALYWYRQSLGQGLEFLIYFQGNSAPDKSGLPSDRFSAERTGGSVSTLTIQRTQQEDSAVYLCASSSEGQGKGQPQHFGDGTRLSIL.

The genes are TRBV7-9 and TRBJ2-1, with 7 bases lining up with TRBD1. The V and J ends lost 2 bases and 2 bases, in that order; junction bases with no gene match: 3. Germline V gives CDR1 SEHNR, CDR2 FQNEAQ (reference sequence). This CDR3 is built from 15 residues. The DNA for the CDR3 is TGTGCCAGCAGCTTATCAGGGGGAACCTACAATGAGCAGTTCTTC. Protein sequence: CASSLSGGTYNEQFF.

J is TRBJ2-2 and V is TRBV29-1; 7 bases map to TRBD2. Germline values: CDR1 SQVTM, CDR2 ANQGSEA. This CDR3 region has 14 residues. Trimming removed 7 bases from V and 3 bases from J; junction bases left unmatched: 8. CDR3 in DNA: TGCAGCGCGCGGGGGAGATTTGACACCGGGGAGCTGTTTTTT. Translated: CSARGRFDTGELFF.

The chain recombines TRBV5-1 with TRBJ1-6, with TRBD1 identical over 10 bases. With V trimmed by 0 bases and J by 8 bases, 2 bases remained unmatched. The CDR3 totals 15 residues. Germline V gene data show CDR1 as SGHRS and CDR2 as YFSETQ. For the CDR3, the DNA is TGCGCCAGCAGCTTGGACGGGACAGGGGATTCACCCCTCCACTTT. Protein: CASSLDGTGDSPLHF.

The chain couples TRBV14 to TRBJ2-7; 11 bases fit TRBD2. V shed 3 bases and J 1 base; nucleotides not matched to a gene: 2. CDR3 size: 15 residues. CDR1 is SGHDN, CDR2 FVKESK, per germline. CDR3 in amino acids: CASSQRTSGSYEQYF. CDR3 DNA sequence: TGTGCCAGCAGCCAGAGGACTAGCGGGTCCTACGAGCAGTACTTC.

This rearrangement joins TRBV30 to TRBJ1-5; D is possibly TRBD1 (5 bases). This CDR3 has 11 residues. V lost 3 bases and J lost 7, with 7 bases in between. Germline V gene lookup returns CDR1 GTSNPN and CDR2 SVGIG (reference sequence). This chain's CDR3 is CAWSKGQPQHF. The CDR3 coding sequence is TGTGCCTGGAGCAAGGGGCAGCCCCAGCATTTT.

The chain is built from TRBV30 and TRBJ1-2, with D unresolved. Germline assignment: CDR1 GTSNPN and CDR2 SVGIG (reference sequence). The CDR3 consists of 13 residues. The germline V and J ends were trimmed by 0 bases and 2 bases, with 7 bases remaining between them. CDR3 sequence: CAWSVLTNYGYTF. The CDR3 DNA reads TGTGCCTGGAGTGTACTGACAAACTATGGCTACACCTTC.

The chain recombines TRBV28 with TRBJ1-3; possible D gene TRBD1, 6 bases. The V end lost 6 bases, the J end lost 3 bases, and 12 bases lay between the germline ends. The CDR3 totals 14 residues. Germline V gene lookup returns CDR1 MDHEN and CDR2 SYDVKM. CDR3 protein: CASRSEGVGNTIYF. CDR3 sequence (DNA): TGTGCCAGCAGGTCTGAGGGGGTTGGAAACACCATATATTTT.

The chain uses TRBV7-6 and TRBJ2-1; D is uncertain. The V gene's germline CDR1 is SGHVS and CDR2 FNYEAQ. This CDR3 has 15 residues. The V gene lost 5 bases and the J gene lost 0 bases, with 11 bases spanning the gap. The CDR3 nucleotides are TGTGCCAGCAGCCCGCGGCGGAGCTCCTACAATGAGCAGTTCTTC. Protein product: CASSPRRSSYNEQFF.

The genes are TRBV4-1 and TRBJ1-3; D is unclear. This CDR3 is built from 15 residues. V lost 1 base, J lost 4 bases, and 11 bases lay in between. CDR1 is MGHRA, CDR2 YSYEKL, per germline. The CDR3 DNA reads TGCGCCAGCAGCCAAGGGATTCTGGAGGGAAACACCATATATTTT. Translating gives CASSQGILEGNTIYF.

This rearrangement joins TRBV7-2 to TRBJ1-5; D possibly corresponds to TRBD1 (5 bases). V lost 1 base, J lost 0 bases, and 19 bases lay in between. The germline gives CDR1 SGHTA, CDR2 FQGNSA. The length of the CDR3 is 19 residues. CDR3 loop: CASSLGRYRGRDSNQPQHF. The CDR3 DNA reads as TGTGCCAGCAGCTTAGGGCGATACCGGGGGAGAGATAGCAATCAGCCCCAGCATTTT.

This sequence joins TRBV2 and TRBJ2-3; 9 bases match TRBD2. J lost 6 bases, V lost 7 bases, and 11 bases had no gene match. There are 15 residues in the CDR3. The germline gives CDR1 SNHLY, CDR2 FYNNEI. CDR3 nucleotides: TGTGCCAGCAATGGGGCGGGAGGGCCAGTGGATACGCAGTATTTT. It codes for CASNGAGGPVDTQYF.

The J gene is TRBJ2-2, the V gene TRBV12-2; the table's D call, TRBD2, has no DNA check behind it. TRBV12-2 is reported as a pseudogene. The CDR3 is 20 residues long. CDR3 bases: TGTGCAAGTCGCCTAGCTCCCGAGAATCCGGGACTCCCGAACACCGGGGAGCTGTTTTTT. Translation gives CASRLAPENPGLPNTGELFF.

The chain joins TRBV6-2 or TRBV6-3 to TRBJ1-1, with no clear D. The CDR3 contains 16 residues. Per germline, CDR1 MNHEY and CDR2 SVGEGT. V was cut by 4 bases and J by 1 base, with 16 bases left in between. The CDR3 sequence is CASSFRSYLRNTEAFF. DNA of the CDR3: TGTGCCAGCAGTTTCCGATCTTATCTTAGGAACACTGAAGCTTTCTTT.

This rearrangement joins TRBV18 to TRBJ2-2; 8 positions agree with TRBD1. The V gene end was trimmed by 6 bases and the J gene end by 5 bases; junction bases not matched to a gene: 8. Per germline, CDR1 KGHSH and CDR2 LQKENI. The length of the CDR3 is 15 residues. CDR3 coding DNA: TGTGCCAGCTCTTCAGGGGGCGTCGGGACCGGGGAGCTGTTTTTT. Amino acid sequence: CASSSGGVGTGELFF.

Of note for this clone: Sequence at one end of the junction differs from germline and may be a read error. The chain recombines TRBV28 with TRBJ1-4; TRBD1 matches 11 bases. The CDR3 has 15 residues. CDR1 and CDR2 from the germline V gene are MDHEN and SYDVKM. DNA for the CDR3: TGTGCCAGCAGTCCGGGGACAGGGGGTGTGGAAAAACTGCTTTTT. It specifies CASSPGTGGVEKLLF.